This TCR beta chain emerged from a study of Ad26.COV2.S vaccination and SARS-CoV-2 variants (dated by TCRdb to about 2021). Study-wide context: TCRbeta repertoire sequencing served as the tool for gauging how specific and how broad the SARS-CoV-2-reactive T cell receptors were following Ad26.COV2.S vaccination. A total of 32 samples were included in the TCR-sequenced set, comprising 19 Ad26.COV2.S vaccine recipients, 5 placebo recipients and 8 SARS-CoV-2 convalescent individuals.

Including cysteine and phenylalanine, the CDR3 has 13 amino acids. Solely the CDR3 DNA is kept, with 39 bases framed from the first base. Reading the germline V gene gives CDR1 SGHVS and CDR2 FQNEAQ. V is pared back by 2 bases and J by 4 bases, with 8 bases lying between the germline termini. This clone was seen a few times. The antigen it binds to is not known. Base-call qualities are not available, and no considerably larger clone is one nucleotide away. What the time point label conveys for this sample: individuals recovered from natural SARS-CoV-2 infection. Study-level results and caveats: Spike-specific TCR breadth was higher in Ad26.COV2.S recipients than in placebo recipients (P = 0.0014). Substantial breadth of spike-specific CD8+ and CD4+ T cell responses was reported after vaccination. Non-spike TCR breadth was comparable between vaccine and placebo recipients, consistent with the vaccine containing only spike. According to the authors, total T cell responses may have been underestimated by the TCR breadth and depth analyses.

TCRbeta CDR3 regions were sequenced with the immunoSEQ Assay. After extraction, genomic DNA underwent amplification by bias-controlled multiplex PCR, followed by high-throughput sequencing. The paper's processing steps were these. To quantify the absolute abundance of every unique TCRbeta CDR3 region, sequences were collapsed and filtered. T cell fraction was estimated by normalizing TCRbeta template counts to usable DNA, which was measured by amplifying reference genes present in all nucleated cells. Repertoire TCRs were annotated as SARS-CoV-2-specific by exact matching of V gene, CDR3 amino acid sequence and J gene to a known reactive TCR set. The reference SARS-CoV-2 TCR set came from MIRA and was filtered for enrichment in COVID-19-positive ImmuneCODE repertoires, removing public or cross-reactive TCRs. Using the MIRA antigens, annotated TCRs were further analysed by specific ORF or by position within an ORF. Breadth was defined as the number of annotated unique rearrangements divided by the total number of unique productive rearrangements, and depth was defined as the summed frequency of the annotated unique rearrangements. Group comparisons of TCR breadth used two-sided Wilcoxon rank-sum tests. Not all clones reach the TCRdb copy of this immuneACCESS table, which keeps in-frame sequences only. Checked studies attribute under half of the gap to unresolved V genes and leave the rest unexplained. From that table come the V and J calls and clone size; the DNA was used to work out D and trimming. A total of about 180,000 clones appear in this sample, around 88% of them only once. Around 6.3% of the sample is in the top ten clones.

The rearrangement combines TRBV7-8 with TRBJ1-2, with the D gene not confidently named. This TCR was recovered from a human donor who had recovered from COVID-19. The sequences come from peripheral blood, collected after recovery from COVID-19. The CDR3: CASSLSMGYGYTF. The bases are TGTGCCAGCAGCTTATCCATGGGCTATGGCTACACCTTC. With the rest looked up from the reference TRBV7-8 and TRBJ1-2 genes rather than sequenced, the full variable domain is GAGVSQSPRYKVAKRGQDVALRCDPISGHVSLFWYQQALGQGPEFLTYFQNEAQLDKSGLPSDRFFAERPEGSVSTLKIQRTQQEDSAVYLCASSLSMGYGYTFGSGTRLTVV.